The 29 T cell receptor beta chains below all came from one sample that was sequenced in a study of blood T cell repertoires in COVID-19. Clones were sequenced by immunoSEQ multiplex PCR, and TCRdb holds only the in-frame ones, with some missing. The sample comprises about 62,000 clones, roughly 85% of which are singletons, and approximately 1.3% rests with the top ten. The sample was peripheral blood. The receptors derive from a woman of 80 years or more with acute or convalescent COVID-19.

J is TRBJ2-1 and V is TRBV3-1 (or the pseudogene TRBV3-2); 8 bases are a match to TRBD2. CDR3 length: 16 residues. The germline V gene has CDR1 LGHDT and CDR2 YNNKEL (reference sequence). V lost 4 bases to trimming and J lost 6 bases; unmatched junction nucleotides: 11. The CDR3 bases are TGTGCCAGCAGCCGGAGCGGGGGCTCCGGTACCAATGAGCAGTTCTTC. It translates to CASSRSGGSGTNEQFF.

This clone appeared a single time. The chain is built from TRBV3-1 (or the pseudogene TRBV3-2) and TRBJ1-2; 9 nucleotides align to TRBD1. Germline CDR1 and CDR2: LGHDT and YNNKEL (reference sequence). This CDR3 has 14 amino acids. Trimming cost V 4 bases and J 5 bases; bases outside gene matches: 5. The CDR3 DNA is TGTGCCAGCAGCCCCATGGGACAGGGATATGGCTACACCTTC. This encodes CASSPMGQGYGYTF.

The V call is TRBV19, the J call TRBJ2-5; weak D call: TRBD1 (5 bases). Germline CDR1 LNHDA, CDR2 SQIVND (reference sequence). The CDR3 spans 14 residues. With 1 base removed from V and 3 bases from J, the gap between germline ends came to 9 bases. In DNA form, the CDR3 reads TGTGCCAGTAGTATAGCTCAGGGCGAAGAGACCCAGTACTTC. It encodes CASSIAQGEETQYF.

This chain uses TRBV19 with TRBJ1-6; tentative D call: TRBD1 (5 bases). The CDR3 consists of 16 residues. V gave up 3 bases and J gave up 9 bases, with 18 bases separating them. Germline values: CDR1 LNHDA, CDR2 SQIVND (reference sequence). The DNA for the CDR3 is TGTGCCAGTAGTATGCGGCTGGGGGGTCAGGGTTCACCCCTCCACTTT. Translating gives CASSMRLGGQGSPLHF.

In DNA form, the CDR3 reads TGTGCCAGCAGTTACAGGGGGCAAGTCGGGGAGCTGTTTTTT. Amino acid sequence: CASSYRGQVGELFF. J is TRBJ2-2 and V is TRBV6-9; 8 bases fit TRBD1. Unmatched junction bases numbered 4, after V lost 3 bases and J lost 7 bases. The germline V gene has CDR1 MNHGY and CDR2 SVAAGI. The CDR3 is 14 residues long.

The J gene is TRBJ2-7, the V gene TRBV19; no reliable D call. The length of the CDR3 is 16 residues. CDR1 is LNHDA and CDR2 is SQIVND in the germline V gene (reference sequence). V dropped 3 bases and J dropped 0 bases, with 15 bases sitting between them. CDR3 amino acids: CASSILSAPNSYEQYF. For the CDR3, the DNA is TGTGCCAGTAGTATCCTGTCCGCGCCGAACTCCTACGAGCAGTACTTC.

The rearrangement joins TRBV6-5 to TRBJ2-5; TRBD2 agrees at 10 bases. From germline, CDR1 is MNHEY and CDR2 SVGAGI. The CDR3 runs 14 residues. Losses at the gene ends were 2 bases for V and 3 bases for J; bases not matched to a gene: 0. CDR3 nucleotide sequence: TGTGCCAGCAGTTACGGACTAGCGGAAGAGACCCAGTACTTC. Protein: CASSYGLAEETQYF.

This chain connects TRBV2 to TRBJ1-5; D gene ambiguous. Germline V gene data show CDR1 as SNHLY and CDR2 as FYNNEI. The CDR3 sequence is 12 residues long. Trimming removed 8 bases at V and 5 bases at J, with 10 bases between. The CDR3 coding sequence is TGTGCCAGCGCTGGGCAGGATCAGCCCCAGCATTTT. Its protein product is CASAGQDQPQHF.

In this sample, this clone turned up a few times. The rearrangement links TRBV5-4 to TRBJ1-1; 8 bases fit TRBD1. The V gene's germline CDR1 is SGHNT and CDR2 YYREEE (reference sequence). J lost 4 bases, V lost 2 bases, and 4 bases had no gene match. There are 14 residues in the CDR3. The CDR3 sequence: CASSLQTGGTEAFF. The CDR3 nucleotides are TGTGCCAGCAGCTTACAAACAGGGGGCACTGAAGCTTTCTTT.

The chain combines TRBV5-1 with TRBJ2-2, with D possibly TRBD1 on 5 matching bases. CDR1 and CDR2 (germline): SGHRS, YFSETQ. Trimming removed 1 base at V and 3 bases at J, with 7 bases between. The length of the CDR3 is 14 residues. The CDR3 is CASSLKGDTGELFF. The CDR3 DNA reads as TGCGCCAGCAGCTTGAAAGGGGACACCGGGGAGCTGTTTTTT.

This clone showed up just once. This chain connects TRBV6-5 to TRBJ2-6; perhaps TRBD1 as D (6 bases). V lost 8 bases to trimming and J lost 0 bases, with 8 bases between them. From germline, CDR1 is MNHEY and CDR2 SVGAGI. This CDR3 region has 14 residues. The CDR3 is CASGQSSGANVLTF. The DNA for the CDR3 is TGTGCCAGCGGACAGAGCTCTGGGGCCAACGTCCTGACTTTC.

The genes are TRBV3-1 (or the pseudogene TRBV3-2) and TRBJ2-2; D is ambiguous. V was trimmed by 0 bases and J by 7 bases, leaving 6 bases between them. This CDR3 is built from 13 residues. Germline V gene data show CDR1 as LGHDT and CDR2 as YNNKEL (reference sequence). CDR3 loop: CASSQEPGGELFF. CDR3 coding DNA: TGTGCCAGCAGCCAAGAGCCGGGCGGGGAGCTGTTTTTT.

The chain is built from TRBV7-8 and TRBJ2-5, with 9 bases lining up with TRBD1. Germline CDR1 SGHVS, CDR2 FQNEAQ. The V gene end was trimmed by 5 bases and the J gene end by 4 bases; junction bases not matched to a gene: 8. The CDR3 totals 15 residues. Written as DNA, the CDR3 is TGTGCCAGCAGCCCGCGGACAGGGGTAATAGAGACCCAGTACTTC. This codes for CASSPRTGVIETQYF.

J is TRBJ1-1 and V is TRBV29-1; D gene uncertain. V was cut by 6 bases and J by 4 bases, with 9 bases left in between. Germline V lookup: CDR1 SQVTM, CDR2 ANQGSEA. CDR3 length: 11 residues. The CDR3 nucleotides are TGCAGCGTCTCTCGGGGCACTGAAGCTTTCTTT. This encodes CSVSRGTEAFF.

The V call is TRBV15, the J call TRBJ2-1; tentative D call: TRBD1 (5 bases). V was pared by 0 bases and J by 10 bases, with 13 bases between. CDR3 size: 14 residues. Looked up from germline, CDR1 is LNHNV and CDR2 is YYDKDF (reference sequence). The CDR3 is CATSRDSGNREQFF. CDR3 nucleotide sequence: TGTGCCACCAGCAGAGATTCAGGGAATCGGGAGCAGTTCTTC. Together with reference TRBV15 and TRBJ2-1, the CDR3 gives the full variable domain: DAMVIQNPRYQVTQFGKPVTLSCSQTLNHNVMYWYQQKSSQAPKLLFHYYDKDFNNEADTPDNFQSRRPNTSFCFLDIRSPGLGDTAMYLCATSRDSGNREQFFGPGTRLTVL.

Written as DNA, the CDR3 is TGTGCCATCAGCTCTCACTACGAACAAGAGACCCAGTACTTC. This encodes CAISSHYEQETQYF. The V call is TRBV10-3, the J call TRBJ2-5; the D is unclear. With 6 bases removed from V and 2 bases from J, the gap between germline ends came to 13 bases. Germline CDR1 reads ENHRY; CDR2 reads SYGVKD. The CDR3 sequence is 14 residues long.

CDR3 DNA: TGCGCCAGCAGCAACAGGGGGCGCTCCTATGGCTACACCTTC. Translating it yields CASSNRGRSYGYTF. The chain couples TRBV5-1 to TRBJ1-2, with TRBD1 matching over 9 bases. The CDR3 has 14 residues. V lost 4 bases to trimming and J lost 4 bases; unmatched junction nucleotides: 5. The germline V gene has CDR1 SGHRS and CDR2 YFSETQ.

This rearrangement joins TRBV11-2 to TRBJ1-1; D perhaps matches TRBD1 (6 bases). Germline CDR1 reads SGHAT; CDR2 reads FQNNGV. Trimming removed 5 bases from V and 5 bases from J, with 15 bases in between. The CDR3 runs to 14 residues. In DNA form, the CDR3 reads TGTGCCAGCAGCATCTCAGGGGTTAGGACTGAAGCTTTCTTT. It encodes CASSISGVRTEAFF.

This clone was recorded once. The chain links TRBV4-2 to TRBJ1-3; TRBD1 might be the D (5 bases). The CDR3 is 13 residues long. The V and J ends lost 0 bases and 15 bases respectively, with 15 bases between them. Germline loops: CDR1 LGHNA, CDR2 YNFKEQ. The CDR3 DNA is TGTGCCAGCAGCCAAGAAGAAGGGGCCAGGAAATATTTT. Translation gives CASSQEEGARKYF.

V and J are TRBV6-2 or TRBV6-3 and TRBJ2-3; TRBD2 aligns across 11 bases. This CDR3 is 15 amino acids long. Trimming at V came to 5 bases and at J to 3 bases, leaving 4 bases not matched to a gene. Looked up from germline, CDR1 is MNHEY and CDR2 is SVGEGT. The CDR3 loop reads CASSILAGGTDTQYF. Written as DNA, the CDR3 is TGTGCCAGCAGTATTCTAGCGGGGGGTACAGATACGCAGTATTTT.

The rearrangement uses TRBV3-1 (or the pseudogene TRBV3-2) and TRBJ2-7; TRBD2 matches at 9 bases. Germline-derived CDR1 and CDR2 are LGHDT and YNNKEL (reference sequence). Trimming cost V 0 bases and J 4 bases; bases outside gene matches: 7. There are 16 residues in the CDR3. As DNA, the CDR3 is TGTGCCAGCAGCCAAGATTCGGCTAGCGGGGCGTACGAGCAGTACTTC. Protein: CASSQDSASGAYEQYF.

This clone was detected once. The chain recombines TRBV10-1 with TRBJ2-3; 8 nucleotides line up with TRBD2. V shed 3 bases and J 2 bases; nucleotides not matched to a gene: 7. CDR3 size: 16 residues. Germline V CDR1 and CDR2: WNHNN, SYGVQD (reference sequence). This chain's CDR3 is CASSEVAGTPTDTQYF. The CDR3 DNA is TGCGCCAGCAGTGAAGTAGCGGGGACCCCCACAGATACGCAGTATTTT.

The chain is built from TRBV30 and TRBJ1-6, with 7 bases matching TRBD1. Germline trimming cut 3 bases from V and 6 bases from J; bases unmatched to any gene: 11. Germline CDR1 and CDR2: GTSNPN and SVGIG (reference sequence). The CDR3 length is 16 residues. The DNA of the CDR3 is TGTGCCTGGAGGGCCTTTCGAGACAGGGTTAATTCACCCCTCCACTTT. This encodes CAWRAFRDRVNSPLHF.

The chain links TRBV3-1 (or the pseudogene TRBV3-2) to TRBJ1-2; 8 bases are a match to TRBD1. Per germline, CDR1 LGHDT and CDR2 YNNKEL (reference sequence). Losses at the gene ends were 6 bases for V and 3 bases for J; bases not matched to a gene: 3. The CDR3 runs 13 residues. The CDR3 DNA reads as TGTGCCAGCAGGCCGACAGGGGACTATGGCTACACCTTC. This translates into CASRPTGDYGYTF.

This sequence joins TRBV28 and TRBJ2-3; TRBD2 agrees at 12 bases. Germline V CDR1 and CDR2: MDHEN, SYDVKM. V was pared by 2 bases and J by 3 bases, with 3 bases of the junction left unmatched. The CDR3 sequence is 16 residues long. The CDR3 coding sequence is TGTGCCAGCAGTTTAGGACTAGCGGGACGGACAGATACGCAGTATTTT. This encodes CASSLGLAGRTDTQYF. The whole variable domain, remainder taken from reference TRBV28 and TRBJ2-3, is DVKVTQSSRYLVKRTGEKVFLECVQDMDHENMFWYRQDPGLGLRLIYFSYDVKMKEKGDIPEGYSVSREKKERFSLILESASTNQTSMYLCASSLGLAGRTDTQYFGPGTRLTVL.

The CDR3 protein is CASSLGFGVVGYTF. CDR3 bases: TGTGCCAGCAGCTTAGGGTTTGGAGTCGTAGGCTACACCTTC. V is TRBV7-2 and J is TRBJ1-2; D is ambiguous. CDR1 is SGHTA, CDR2 FQGNSA, per germline. The CDR3 contains 14 residues. V dropped 1 base and J dropped 8 bases, with 14 bases sitting between them.

The chain recombines TRBV16 with TRBJ1-5; no clear D gene. The CDR3 is 13 residues long. The germline CDR1 and CDR2 sequences are KGHSY and FQNENV. Trimming left V 2 bases short and J 4 bases short, with 6 bases between. In nucleotides, the CDR3 is TGTGCCAGCAGCCAAAGAGGAAATCAGCCCCAGCATTTT. Protein: CASSQRGNQPQHF.

The chain links TRBV3-1 (or the pseudogene TRBV3-2) to TRBJ1-4; tentative D call: TRBD1 (6 bases). V shed 4 bases and J shed 5 bases, with 11 bases lying between them. Germline V CDR1 and CDR2: LGHDT, YNNKEL (reference sequence). The CDR3 consists of 14 residues. The CDR3 protein is CASSPTGRNEKLFF. CDR3 sequence (DNA): TGTGCCAGCAGCCCGACAGGAAGGAATGAAAAACTGTTTTTT.

The rearrangement links TRBV6-5 to TRBJ1-1; no reliable D call. The CDR3 runs to 14 residues. The germline gives CDR1 MNHEY, CDR2 SVGAGI. V dropped 2 bases and J dropped 0 bases, with 7 bases sitting between them. The CDR3 DNA is TGTGCCAGCAGTTACCGGGTACTGAACACTGAAGCTTTCTTT. Translating it yields CASSYRVLNTEAFF.